The source of this T cell receptor (beta chain) is a study of T cell clonality in common variable immunodeficiency. Sequenced by immunoSEQ multiplex PCR; TCRdb stores in-frame clones only, minus some. Listed for the sample are about 81,000 clones, none seen a single time. Study-wide results and limits: Common variable immunodeficiency TCR beta sequences reportedly had fewer deletions and N-nucleotide insertions.

This clone was observed many times. Its antigen is as yet unknown. The read falls 3 residues short of the CDR3 end, and the missing part is taken from the germline J gene. The junction had 6 bases not matched to a gene; V was cut back by 6 bases and J by 4 bases. Germline values: CDR1 SGHAT, CDR2 FQNNGV. The length of the CDR3 is 15 residues. V and J are TRBV11-2 and TRBJ2-7; 13 bases agree with TRBD2. This clonotype was sampled from a person between 18 and 75 years old in good health. The sequencing sample was made of peripheral blood mononuclear cells. The sequenced CDR3 bases are TGTGCCAGCAGGCAGCCGGGACTAGCGGGGTACGAG. Its translation: CASRQPGLAGYE. The whole CDR3 sequence reads CASRQPGLAGYEQYF.